A single sample is the source of the 25 T cell receptor beta chains below, sequenced in a study of CD8 T cells in Susac syndrome. Random hexamers were used to reverse transcribe an amount of roughly 0.5 to 1 ug RNA. MiXCR was run by TCRdb on the immunoSEQ multiplex PCR reads, yielding one entry per CDR3 protein. The table records roughly 200,000 distinct CDR3 sequences, approximately 94% of them present only once. The source material was CD4+ T cells from PBMCs. The receptors here all came from a human donor with multiple sclerosis.

This sequence joins TRBV7-9 and TRBJ2-7; possibly TRBD2 for D (5 bases). V lost 5 bases and J lost 6, with 11 bases in between. The CDR3 has 12 residues. Germline CDR1 and CDR2: SEHNR and FQNEAQ (reference sequence). The CDR3 reads CASSDPAGEQYF. As DNA, the CDR3 is TGTGCCAGCAGCGACCCCGCGGGCGAGCAGTACTTC.

V usage is TRBV20-1 and J usage is TRBJ2-7, with 11 nucleotides matching TRBD2. V shed 0 bases and J 7 bases; nucleotides not matched to a gene: 8. Per germline, CDR1 DFQATT and CDR2 SNEGSKA (reference sequence). This CDR3 comprises 15 residues. The CDR3 nucleotides are TGCAGTGCTAGAGACCTTAGCGGGGGGGCAGAGGAGCAGTACTTC. Protein product: CSARDLSGGAEEQYF.

The J gene is TRBJ2-6, the V gene TRBV5-1; D uncertain. With 4 bases removed from V and 2 bases from J, the gap between germline ends came to 10 bases. The CDR3 runs 15 residues. Germline V gene lookup returns CDR1 SGHRS and CDR2 YFSETQ. CDR3 coding DNA: TGCGCCAGCAGCGATGCTGGGGCTGGGGCCAACGTCCTGACTTTC. Translating gives CASSDAGAGANVLTF.

The rearrangement links TRBV23-1 to TRBJ2-1, with a tentative D call TRBD1 (5 bases). TRBV23-1 is an ORF for which the function is uncertain. The CDR3 contains 14 residues. V was shortened by 0 bases and J by 9 bases, with 12 bases between the two germline ends. DNA for the CDR3: TGCGCCAGCAGTCAATCGCCAGGGTCTGGTGAGCAGTTCTTC. It yields the protein CASSQSPGSGEQFF.

The V gene is TRBV29-1, the J gene TRBJ1-2, with unresolved D. The CDR3 extends over 12 amino acids. V lost 6 bases to trimming and J lost 5 bases, with 13 bases between them. The germline CDR1 and CDR2 sequences are SQVTM and ANQGSEA. The CDR3 sequence is CSVNAGRYGYTF. In DNA form, the CDR3 reads TGCAGCGTCAACGCGGGGAGATATGGCTACACCTTC.

The CDR3 sequence is CASTQTGQETQYF. In DNA form, the CDR3 reads TGCGCCAGCACTCAGACAGGCCAAGAGACCCAGTACTTC. The V and J genes are TRBV10-2 and TRBJ2-5, with a tentative D call TRBD1 (6 bases). Germline CDR1 WSHSY, CDR2 SAAADI. With 7 bases removed from V and 1 base from J, the gap between germline ends came to 10 bases. This CDR3 region has 13 residues.

The genes are TRBV20-1 and TRBJ2-7, with D unresolved. From germline, CDR1 is DFQATT and CDR2 SNEGSKA (reference sequence). Trimming cost V 5 bases and J 3 bases, with 11 bases left between them. The CDR3 has 12 amino acids. The CDR3 DNA follows: TGCAGTGCTGGAGCGATTGGCTACGAGCAGTACTTC. This sequence encodes CSAGAIGYEQYF.

The V gene is TRBV6-2 or TRBV6-3, the J gene TRBJ2-5; unclear D gene. Per the germline V gene, CDR1 is MNHEY and CDR2 is SVGEGT. V was shortened by 5 bases and J by 5 bases, with 12 bases between the two germline ends. The CDR3 covers 13 residues. CDR3 region: CASSDTYWETQYF. CDR3 nucleotide sequence: TGTGCCAGCAGTGACACTTACTGGGAGACCCAGTACTTC.

The chain employs TRBV20-1 and TRBJ1-1; 10 positions match TRBD1. J lost 2 bases, V lost 3 bases, and 3 bases had no gene match. This CDR3 has 14 amino acids. Germline-derived CDR1 and CDR2 are DFQATT and SNEGSKA (reference sequence). The CDR3 nucleotides read TGCAGTGCTAGGGGACAGGGGACCAACACTGAAGCTTTCTTT. Translation gives CSARGQGTNTEAFF.

The chain is built from TRBV20-1 and TRBJ2-1, with D perhaps matching TRBD1 (5 bases). Germline CDR1 is DFQATT and CDR2 is SNEGSKA (reference sequence). V was trimmed by 3 bases and J by 5 bases, leaving 17 bases between them. The CDR3 is 15 amino acids. The CDR3, as DNA: TGCAGTGCTAGCCACCCGGTCCAGGGAAACAATGAGCAGTTCTTC. Its translation is CSASHPVQGNNEQFF.

The chain joins TRBV30 to TRBJ1-6, with 7 bases lining up with TRBD1. The CDR3 runs to 12 residues. Germline assignment: CDR1 GTSNPN and CDR2 SVGIG (reference sequence). Losses at the gene ends were 5 bases for V and 10 bases for J; bases not matched to a gene: 5. CDR3 DNA: TGTGCCTGGCGGGACAGCAAGTCACCCCTCCACTTT. It codes for CAWRDSKSPLHF.

The rearrangement uses TRBV7-9 and TRBJ1-1; D is ambiguous. The CDR3 totals 11 residues. In germline, CDR1 is SEHNR, CDR2 FQNEAQ (reference sequence). Trimming removed 7 bases at V and 6 bases at J, with 9 bases between. CDR3 residues: CASTQSPEAFF. The CDR3 DNA sequence: TGTGCCAGCACCCAGTCCCCTGAAGCTTTCTTT.

The chain combines TRBV5-8 with TRBJ2-6; 7 bases fit TRBD2. The CDR3 is 18 amino acids. The germline V gene has CDR1 SGHTS and CDR2 YDEGEE. After removal of 4 bases from V and 0 bases from J, the junction contained 10 bases not matched to a gene. The DNA for the CDR3 is TGTGCCAGCAGCCGGGGGGTCGGGGAACTCTCTGGGGCCAACGTCCTGACTTTC. Protein product: CASSRGVGELSGANVLTF.

The chain carries TRBV15 and TRBJ2-3, with D perhaps given as TRBD1 or TRBD2 (5 bases each). The V gene lost 0 bases and the J gene lost 1 base, with 14 bases spanning the gap. The CDR3 has 17 residues. The germline gives CDR1 LNHNV, CDR2 YYDKDF (reference sequence). The CDR3, as DNA: TGTGCCACCAGCAGAGACAGTCGGGGCTGGGGCACAGATACGCAGTATTTT. Translation: CATSRDSRGWGTDTQYF.

The chain has TRBV27 and TRBJ2-7, with 7 bases lining up with TRBD1. Per germline, CDR1 MNHEY and CDR2 SMNVEV (reference sequence). CDR3 length: 13 amino acids. V was pared by 3 bases and J by 4 bases, with 3 bases of the junction left unmatched. CDR3 sequence (DNA): TGTGCCAGCAGTTTTGCAGGGGGATACGAGCAGTACTTC. It is translated as CASSFAGGYEQYF.

J is TRBJ2-4 and V is TRBV20-1, with D maybe TRBD1 (6 bases). The CDR3 has 15 residues. The V end was cut by 6 bases, the J end by 6 bases, with 21 bases between. CDR1 and CDR2 from the germline V gene are DFQATT and SNEGSKA (reference sequence). The CDR3 DNA is TGCAGTGCCCAACCCCTGGGGGCAGGGATAAACATTCAGTACTTC. Amino acid sequence: CSAQPLGAGINIQYF.

The chain couples TRBV2 to TRBJ2-5; tentative D call: TRBD2 (6 bases). CDR3 size: 17 residues. CDR1 and CDR2 (germline): SNHLY, FYNNEI. V was pared by 6 bases and J by 4 bases, with 24 bases between. CDR3 DNA: TGTGCCAGCAGGGGCCCTAGGGGACGGGGGTCGGTAGAGACCCAGTACTTC. This codes for CASRGPRGRGSVETQYF.

The chain joins TRBV6-1 to TRBJ2-4; a weak D match, TRBD2 (5 bases). Germline lookup yields CDR1 MNHNS and CDR2 SASEGT. This CDR3 is 18 amino acids long. The germline V and J ends were trimmed by 5 bases and 2 bases, with 22 bases remaining between them. The CDR3 DNA sequence: TGTGCCAGCAGTCGGACCCCAGTTTTTGAGGGATCCAAAAACATTCAGTACTTC. Amino acids: CASSRTPVFEGSKNIQYF.

The chain links TRBV20-1 to TRBJ2-5, with D possibly TRBD2 on 5 matching bases. Germline lookup yields CDR1 DFQATT and CDR2 SNEGSKA (reference sequence). This CDR3 region has 15 residues. Trimming took 6 bases from V and 5 from J, leaving 22 bases between them. This chain's CDR3 is CSAPGGDYPGETQYF. CDR3 nucleotide sequence: TGCAGTGCCCCCGGAGGCGACTACCCGGGGGAGACCCAGTACTTC.

The chain is built from TRBV12-3 or TRBV12-4 and TRBJ1-5; D is ambiguous. The V gene lost 7 bases and the J gene lost 5 bases, with 15 bases spanning the gap. The CDR3 runs to 14 residues. CDR3 residues: CASNWGRFDQPQHF. CDR3 nucleotide sequence: TGTGCCAGCAATTGGGGTCGCTTCGATCAGCCCCAGCATTTT.

The chain links TRBV25-1 to TRBJ1-6, with TRBD1 identical over 9 bases. The trim removed 9 bases at V and 7 bases at J, leaving 4 bases unmatched. The CDR3 spans 13 residues. In germline, CDR1 is MGHDK, CDR2 SYGVNS. The CDR3 region has the DNA TGTGCCAGTACGGGACAGGGCAATTCACCCCTCCACTTT. Residues: CASTGQGNSPLHF. Variable domain in full (rest from reference TRBV25-1 and TRBJ1-6): EADIYQTPRYLVIGTGKKITLECSQTMGHDKMYWYQQDPGMELHLIHYSYGVNSTEKGDLSSESTVSRIRTEHFPLTLESARPSHTSQYLCASTGQGNSPLHFGNGTRLTVT.

The genes are TRBV20-1 and TRBJ2-1; 10 bases match TRBD2. Germline loops: CDR1 DFQATT, CDR2 SNEGSKA (reference sequence). V lost 6 bases, J lost 2 bases, and 10 bases stayed unmatched. The CDR3 has 16 residues. The CDR3 DNA sequence: TGCAGTGCCAGCCTGCCACTAGCGGGGACCTACAATGAGCAGTTCTTC. Translated: CSASLPLAGTYNEQFF.

The chain employs TRBV29-1 and TRBJ2-7; tentatively, D is TRBD1 or TRBD2 (5 bases each). The CDR3 totals 15 residues. V lost 0 bases and J lost 0, with 12 bases in between. From germline, CDR1 is SQVTM and CDR2 ANQGSEA. The CDR3 is CSVEEPGTSSYEQYF. CDR3 nucleotides: TGCAGCGTTGAAGAACCAGGGACCAGCTCCTACGAGCAGTACTTC.

The V and J genes are TRBV29-1 and TRBJ1-2, with TRBD1 matching over 7 bases. The length of the CDR3 is 13 residues. CDR1 is SQVTM and CDR2 is ANQGSEA in the germline V gene. V lost 4 bases and J lost 3; bases outside the gene matches: 5. The CDR3 sequence: CSVATGVDYGYTF. The CDR3 DNA follows: TGCAGCGTTGCAACAGGGGTAGACTATGGCTACACCTTC.

This chain joins TRBV12-3 or TRBV12-4 and TRBJ1-2; 8 bases are a match to TRBD1. Losses at the gene ends were 6 bases for V and 8 bases for J; bases not matched to a gene: 2. The CDR3 runs 11 residues. Here the CDR3 reads CASRGTGGYTF. The CDR3 DNA reads TGTGCCAGCAGGGGGACAGGCGGCTACACCTTC.